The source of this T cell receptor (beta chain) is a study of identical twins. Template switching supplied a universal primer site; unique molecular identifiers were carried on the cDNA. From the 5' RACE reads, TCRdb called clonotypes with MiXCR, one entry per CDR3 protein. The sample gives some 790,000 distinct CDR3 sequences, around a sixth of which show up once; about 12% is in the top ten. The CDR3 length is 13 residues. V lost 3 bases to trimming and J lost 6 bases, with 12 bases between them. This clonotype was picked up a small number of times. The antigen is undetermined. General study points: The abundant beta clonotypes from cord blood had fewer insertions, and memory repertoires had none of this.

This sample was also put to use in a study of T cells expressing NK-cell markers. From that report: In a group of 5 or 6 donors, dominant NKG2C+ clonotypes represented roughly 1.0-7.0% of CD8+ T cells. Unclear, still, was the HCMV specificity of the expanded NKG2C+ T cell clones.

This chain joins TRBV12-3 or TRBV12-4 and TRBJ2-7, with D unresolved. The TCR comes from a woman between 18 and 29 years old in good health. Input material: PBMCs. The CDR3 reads CASSFSGFGEQYF. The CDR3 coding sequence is TGTGCCAGCAGTTTCTCAGGATTCGGCGAGCAGTACTTC.